This TCR beta chain originates from a study of OX40 agonist ivuxolimab in advanced cancers. As for the study in general: In this cohort, patients received ivuxolimab, an agonistic anti-OX40 (CD134) antibody. A diagnosis of hepatocellular carcinoma, melanoma, renal cell or head and neck cancer was present in dose-escalation patients.

General study findings and limits: With doses of 0.1-3.0 mg/kg, partial responders showed among the lowest clonal expansion.

Using immunoSEQ multiplex PCR, the repertoire was profiled, and TCRdb retains in-frame clones only, with some absent. The sample records 45,000 or so clones, around nine tenths being singletons. This clone was counted a few times. Its antigen is still unknown. The V and J ends lost 3 bases and 2 bases, in that order; junction bases with no gene match: 7. The CDR3 is made up of 16 amino acids. Per the germline V gene, CDR1 is SGDLS and CDR2 is YYNGEE. V usage is TRBV9 and J usage is TRBJ2-2; 7 bases map to TRBD2. Source: CD4+ or CD8+ T cells sorted from blood, taken in a trial of the OX40 agonist ivuxolimab. This clonotype was obtained from an adult with an advanced solid tumor such as melanoma, head and neck, liver or kidney cancer. In nucleotides, the CDR3 is TGTGCCAGCAGCGCCCCGGGACTACTAAACACCGGGGAGCTGTTTTTT. It translates to CASSAPGLLNTGELFF.